Below are 23 T cell receptor beta chains sequenced from a single sample in a study of tumor-infiltrating lymphocytes in primary liver carcinoma. Total RNA amounting to 500 ng was the source from which TCR beta cDNA was made with a constant-region primer. Generation of the TCR beta libraries relied on three nested multiplex PCR rounds using slightly modified ARM-PCR. For approximately 10 cycles apiece, the opening two PCR rounds ran with TRBV1-TRBV30 forward primers and a C-beta reverse primer. TCRdb called the multiplex PCR reads again in MiXCR, with one record for every CDR3 protein. The repertoire has approximately 330,000 distinct CDR3 sequences, approximately 64% of them found once; the top ten carry 5.5% to 8%. Unsorted whole blood yielded blood RNA, and germline DNA was extracted as well. Sequenced input: peripheral blood. These receptors were collected from a man aged 35-49 years with primary liver carcinoma and hepatitis B virus infection.

A remark on this clonotype: Its ends do not fully match the called genes, so a read error is possible. The J gene is TRBJ2-2, the V gene TRBV5-1; D unclear. The CDR3 totals 13 residues. Looked up from germline, CDR1 is SGHRS and CDR2 is YFSETQ. The CDR3 sequence is CASSLTVTRELFF. The CDR3 nucleotides read TGCGCCAGCAGCTTGACGGTCACCAGGGAGCTGTTTTTT.

Comments on this clonotype: Without the conserved terminal phenylalanine or tryptophan, this CDR3 likely stems from a read error. The chain carries TRBV11-2 and TRBJ2-1; D tentatively reads TRBD1 or TRBD2 (5 bases each). CDR3 length: 16 residues. CDR1 is SGHAT and CDR2 is FQNNGV in the germline V gene. CDR3: CASSLDWGSSCNEQFV. The CDR3 DNA sequence: TGTGCCAGCAGCTTAGATTGGGGGAGCTCCTGCAATGAGCAGTTCGTC.

In the case of this clonotype: The CDR3 does not close with the conserved phenylalanine or tryptophan, likely indicating a read error. It is unclear where the CDR3 begins or ends on the DNA, so no DNA is shown, and the CDR3 is as TCRdb lists it. The J gene is TRBJ2-1, the V gene TRBV11-2; the DNA was not used to check the table's D call, TRBD1. The CDR3 is made up of 12 amino acids, end residues included. CDR1 and CDR2 (germline): SGHAT, FQNNGV. The CDR3 loop reads CASSPGADEHFL.

The table lists this clonotype with many counts. The rearrangement joins TRBV6-1 to TRBJ1-1; weak D call: TRBD1 (6 bases). CDR3 size: 14 residues. V was cut by 4 bases and J by 2 bases, with 11 bases left in between. The germline gives CDR1 MNHNS, CDR2 SASEGT. CDR3: CASSGRTANTEAFF. For the CDR3, the DNA is TGTGCCAGCAGTGGTCGGACAGCCAACACTGAAGCTTTCTTT.

To note about this clonotype: It may be a read error: a sequence one base away is much more abundant. The chain links TRBV6-1 to TRBJ1-5; 7 nucleotides align to TRBD1. The CDR3 consists of 14 residues. CDR1 is MNHNS, CDR2 SASEGT, per germline. The CDR3 spells CASSSDRVNQLQHF. The CDR3 region has the DNA TGTGCCAGCAGTTCTGACAGGGTCAATCAGCTCCAGCATTTT.

This clonotype was found a few times. A junction end diverges from the germline sequence, so it may reflect a read error. CDR3 sequence (DNA): TGTGCCATCAGTGAAACCGGGGAGCTGTCTTTT. Its translation: CAISETGELSF. This chain joins TRBV10-3 and TRBJ2-2, with D possibly TRBD2 on 5 matching bases. Per the germline V gene, CDR1 is ENHRY and CDR2 is SYGVKD. CDR3 size: 11 residues.

The genes are TRBV10-3 and TRBJ1-6; 7 bases agree with TRBD1. V lost 3 bases and J lost 12; bases outside the gene matches: 11. CDR3 length: 15 residues. Germline CDR1 is ENHRY and CDR2 is SYGVKD. DNA for the CDR3: TGTGCCATCAGTGAAAGGACAGGCCCATTAGGACCCCTCCACTTT. It yields the protein CAISERTGPLGPLHF.

On this clonotype itself: The final CDR3 position lacks the conserved phenylalanine or tryptophan, pointing to a likely read error. The J gene is TRBJ1-1, the V gene TRBV6-2 or TRBV6-3; TRBD1 matches at 9 bases. The germline gives CDR1 MNHEY, CDR2 SVGEGT. The CDR3 totals 15 residues. The DNA of the CDR3 is TGTACCAGCAGTCATCCGGGACAGGGAGGAGGTGAAGCTTTCATT. Translation: CTSSHPGQGGGEAFI.

A note on this clonotype: A junction end diverges from the germline sequence, so it may reflect a read error. The chain recombines TRBV4-2 with TRBJ1-5; possible D gene TRBD1, 5 bases. Germline assignment: CDR1 LGHNA and CDR2 YNFKEQ. This CDR3 contains 18 residues. The CDR3 DNA is TGTGCCAGCAGCCAAGAGCAGAATCAGGGCTATAGCATTCAGCCCCAGCATTTT. Translated: CASSQEQNQGYSIQPQHF.

As to this clonotype: A much larger clone sits a single nucleotide away, making a read error possible. The chain recombines TRBV7-9 with TRBJ2-2; 9 nucleotides match TRBD2. Germline V gene lookup returns CDR1 SEHNR and CDR2 FQNEAQ (reference sequence). The V and J ends lost 5 bases and 0 bases, in that order; junction bases with no gene match: 4. The CDR3 sequence is 16 residues long. This chain's CDR3 is CASSTLAGSNTGELFF. The CDR3 nucleotides are TGTGCCAGCAGCACTCTAGCGGGATCGAACACCGGGGAGCTGTTTTTT. The whole variable domain, remainder taken from reference TRBV7-9 and TRBJ2-2, is DTGVSQNPRHKITKRGQNVTFRCDPISEHNRLYWYRQTLGQGPEFLTYFQNEAQLEKSRLLSDRFSAERPKGSFSTLEIQRTEQGDSAMYLCASSTLAGSNTGELFFGEGSRLTVL.

In its sample, this clonotype was seen once. Compared with germline, one end of the junction differs, possibly owing to a read error. V is TRBV5-1 and J is TRBJ2-3; 13 bases align to TRBD2. Per germline, CDR1 SGHRS and CDR2 YFSETQ. The CDR3 covers 17 residues. The CDR3 spells CTSSPVGLAGETDTQYF. CDR3 bases: TGCACCAGCAGCCCGGTCGGACTAGCGGGGGAGACAGATACGCAGTATTTT.

The V and J genes are TRBV2 and TRBJ2-7, with 8 positions matching TRBD2. CDR1 and CDR2 (germline): SNHLY, FYNNEI. This CDR3 has 14 residues. V lost 6 bases and J lost 5; bases outside the gene matches: 9. As DNA, the CDR3 is TGTGCCAGCAGCCCCCGGCCAGCGGGAGACGAGCAGTACTTC. Its translation: CASSPRPAGDEQYF.

At least ten counts were recorded for this clonotype. The chain recombines TRBV12-3 or TRBV12-4 with TRBJ2-1, with 9 bases identical to TRBD1. Trimming cost V 5 bases and J 14 bases; bases outside gene matches: 4. There are 11 residues in the CDR3. The CDR3 region has the DNA TGTGCCAGCAGTCTCGGGACAGGGAAGTTCTTC. This encodes CASSLGTGKFF.

A word on this clonotype: The CDR3 ends on some other residue instead of the conserved phenylalanine or tryptophan, so this is likely a read error. This sequence joins TRBV6-2 or TRBV6-3 and TRBJ2-7, with no clear D. Germline lookup yields CDR1 MNHEY and CDR2 SVGEGT. CDR3 size: 11 residues. V lost 8 bases, J lost 2 bases, and 7 bases lay in between. CDR3 sequence: CASGQTYEQYS. DNA for the CDR3: TGTGCCAGCGGGCAGACCTACGAGCAGTACTCC.

About this clonotype: One junction end disagrees with the germline gene, perhaps due to a read error. J is TRBJ2-1 and V is TRBV20-1; 9 bases align to TRBD2. Per germline, CDR1 DFQATT and CDR2 SNEGSKA (reference sequence). CDR3 size: 16 residues. The CDR3 region is CSVRSPETSGYNEQFF. DNA for the CDR3: TGCAGTGTTAGATCTCCCGAGACTAGCGGATACAATGAGCAGTTCTTC.

This clonotype came up a few times. The rearrangement links TRBV5-1 to TRBJ1-1; D possibly corresponds to TRBD1 (5 bases). The V end was cut by 6 bases, the J end by 6 bases, with 21 bases between. Looked up from germline, CDR1 is SGHRS and CDR2 is YFSETQ. CDR3 length equals 15 residues. The CDR3 loop is CASTSGPGRTAEAFF. DNA of the CDR3: TGCGCCAGCACCAGTGGCCCAGGGAGGACCGCTGAAGCTTTCTTT.

CDR3 amino acids: CASSLFRTGIAAEAFF. The CDR3 bases are TGTGCCAGCAGCTTGTTTAGGACCGGGATAGCGGCCGAAGCTTTCTTT. This rearrangement joins TRBV7-8 to TRBJ1-1, with no clear D. CDR3 length: 16 amino acids. V lost 3 bases and J lost 8, with 22 bases in between. The germline CDR1 and CDR2 sequences are SGHVS and FQNEAQ.

The chain is built from TRBV7-2 and TRBJ1-2; D unresolved. The CDR3 has 13 amino acids. Germline loops: CDR1 SGHTA, CDR2 FQGNSA. V was cut by 5 bases and J by 4 bases, with 11 bases left in between. The CDR3 DNA sequence: TGTGCCAGCAGCCCGACACAAAGCTATGGCTACACCTTC. Translation gives CASSPTQSYGYTF.

To note about this clonotype: Germline is not matched at one junction end, which may reflect a read error. The J gene is TRBJ1-4, the V gene TRBV4-1; 7 bases fit TRBD1. Germline V gene sequence: CDR1 MGHRA, CDR2 YSYEKL. The CDR3 has 17 amino acids. CDR3 bases: TGCGTCAGCAACCATCCAGGGGGAATGGGCACTAATGAAAAACTGTTTTTT. Its translation: CVSNHPGGMGTNEKLFF.

Concerning this clonotype itself: One junction end disagrees with the germline gene, perhaps due to a read error. The chain joins TRBV12-3 or TRBV12-4 to TRBJ2-2; D is uncertain. This CDR3 has 13 amino acids. The CDR3 nucleotides are TGTGCCAGCAGCTTAGTCGCCACCGGGGAGCTGTTTTTT. Translation gives CASSLVATGELFF.

On this clonotype: This CDR3 is missing its conserved last phenylalanine or tryptophan, likely due to a read error. The chain is built from TRBV11-2 and TRBJ1-5; 9 bases map to TRBD1. The CDR3 is made up of 16 amino acids. Germline loops: CDR1 SGHAT, CDR2 FQNNGV. CDR3 coding DNA: TGTGCCAGCAGCTTGGGGGACAGGGTAACCAATCATCCCCAGCATTAT. Translated, it gives CASSLGDRVTNHPQHY.

This clonotype was recorded many times. The chain uses TRBV6-2 or TRBV6-3 and TRBJ2-1; 9 positions match TRBD1. Trimming cost V 3 bases and J 7 bases; bases outside gene matches: 10. Germline CDR1 reads MNHEY; CDR2 reads SVGEGT. This CDR3 has 16 residues. This chain's CDR3 is CASSYQGDRVWNEQFF. The CDR3 nucleotides read TGTGCCAGCAGTTATCAGGGGGACAGGGTGTGGAATGAGCAGTTCTTC.

This clonotype was recorded once. This clone may be a read error of a much larger clone one base away. The genes are TRBV4-1 and TRBJ2-5, with D unclear. The CDR3 runs to 14 residues. V shed 3 bases and J shed 8 bases, with 16 bases lying between them. The germline V gene has CDR1 MGHRA and CDR2 YSYEKL. The CDR3 sequence is CASSHPGFSQTQYF. In nucleotides, the CDR3 is TGCGCCAGCAGCCATCCGGGTTTTAGCCAAACCCAGTACTTC.